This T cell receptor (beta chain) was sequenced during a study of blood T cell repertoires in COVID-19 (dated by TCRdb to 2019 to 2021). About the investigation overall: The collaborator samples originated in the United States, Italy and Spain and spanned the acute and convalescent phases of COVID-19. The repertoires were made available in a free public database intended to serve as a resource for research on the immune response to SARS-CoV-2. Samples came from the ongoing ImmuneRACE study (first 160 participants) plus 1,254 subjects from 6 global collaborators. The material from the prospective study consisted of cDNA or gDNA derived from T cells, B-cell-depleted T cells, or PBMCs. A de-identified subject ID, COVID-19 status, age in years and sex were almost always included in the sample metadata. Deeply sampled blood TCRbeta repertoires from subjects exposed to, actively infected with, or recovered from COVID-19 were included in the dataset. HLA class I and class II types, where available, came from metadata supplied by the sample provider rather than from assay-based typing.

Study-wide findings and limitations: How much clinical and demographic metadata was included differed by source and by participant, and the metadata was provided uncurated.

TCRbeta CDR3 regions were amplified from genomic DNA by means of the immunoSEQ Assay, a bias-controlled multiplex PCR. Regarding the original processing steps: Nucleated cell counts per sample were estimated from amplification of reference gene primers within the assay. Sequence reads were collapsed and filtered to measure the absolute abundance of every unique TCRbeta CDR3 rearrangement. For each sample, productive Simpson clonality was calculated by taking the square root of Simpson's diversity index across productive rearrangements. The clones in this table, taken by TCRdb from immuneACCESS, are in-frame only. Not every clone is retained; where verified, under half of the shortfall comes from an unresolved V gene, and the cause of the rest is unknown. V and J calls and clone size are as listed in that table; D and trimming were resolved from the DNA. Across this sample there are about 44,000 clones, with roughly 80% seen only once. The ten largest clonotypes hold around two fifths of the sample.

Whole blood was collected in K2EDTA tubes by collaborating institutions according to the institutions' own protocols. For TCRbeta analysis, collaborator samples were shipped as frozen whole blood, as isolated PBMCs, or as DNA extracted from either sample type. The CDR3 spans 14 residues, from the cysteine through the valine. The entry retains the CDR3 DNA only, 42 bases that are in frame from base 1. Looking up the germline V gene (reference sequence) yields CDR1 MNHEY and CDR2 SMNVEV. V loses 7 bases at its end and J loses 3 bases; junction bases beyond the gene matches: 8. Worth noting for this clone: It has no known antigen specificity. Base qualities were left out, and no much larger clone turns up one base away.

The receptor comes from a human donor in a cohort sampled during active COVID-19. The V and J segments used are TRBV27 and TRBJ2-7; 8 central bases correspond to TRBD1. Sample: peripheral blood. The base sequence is TGTGCCAGCAACACATCAGGACAGGGCTACGAGCAGTACGTC. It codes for CASNTSGQGYEQYV.